The following is a TCR beta chain sequence with its context. Its matching antigen is unknown. This record belongs to a study of blood T cells in healthy people across ages. Study-level results: Lack of knowledge of donor CMV status possibly confounded expanded clonotype changes. Long-lived donors carried more naive CD4+ cells and greater diversity than aged donors. It was held that diversity estimates obtained from one million T cells represented underestimates.

This CDR3 region has 16 residues. The junction had 13 bases not matched to a gene; V was cut back by 6 bases and J by 9 bases. With a J-beta primer mix and a sample-barcoded 5' primer, a second PCR ran about 7 to 11 cycles. Every cDNA was tagged by a template-switch adaptor with 12 random nucleotides. TCRdb used MiXCR to reprocess the 5' RACE reads, holding one entry per CDR3 protein. The sample carries some 1.4 million distinct CDR3 sequences, around two fifths recorded once. The sequencing sample was made of blood. This receptor was obtained from a woman in her late teens or twenties in good health. The chain couples TRBV12-3 or TRBV12-4 to TRBJ2-1; 11 positions agree with TRBD2. CDR3: CASSTNGLAGPREQFF. CDR3 nucleotide sequence: TGTGCCAGCAGCACGAACGGACTAGCGGGCCCGCGTGAGCAGTTCTTC.